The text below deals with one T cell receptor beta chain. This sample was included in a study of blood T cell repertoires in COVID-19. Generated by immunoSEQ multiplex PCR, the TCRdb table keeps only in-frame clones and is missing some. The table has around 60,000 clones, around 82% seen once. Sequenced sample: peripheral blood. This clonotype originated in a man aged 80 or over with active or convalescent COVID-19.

The chain's CDR3 is CASSPGQGGGTDTQYF. CDR3 bases: TGTGCCAGCAGCCCGGGGCAGGGGGGTGGCACAGATACGCAGTATTTT. The chain has TRBV27 and TRBJ2-3; tentatively, D is TRBD1 (7 bases). CDR3 length equals 16 residues. The V end was cut by 6 bases, the J end by 1 base, with 17 bases between. The germline V gene encodes CDR1 MNHEY and CDR2 SMNVEV (reference sequence).